The entry below describes one TCR beta chain. At one end, the junction sequence differs from germline, possibly due to a read error. Germline loops: CDR1 SSHAT, CDR2 FNYEAQ (reference sequence). The CDR3 totals 14 residues. Sequencing was performed with immunoSEQ multiplex PCR; in TCRdb, only in-frame clones are kept and a portion is missing. The repertoire includes about 200,000 clones, more than 75% of them detected once, and around 13% sits in the top ten. These data come from a study of blood T cell repertoires in COVID-19. As for the study in general: Some COVID-19 samples were acute and others convalescent; all came from the United States, Italy and Spain. PBMCs, B-cell-depleted T cells, or T cells provided the cDNA or gDNA that made up the material.

This TCR was recovered from a human donor in a cohort sampled during active COVID-19. This rearrangement joins TRBV7-7 to TRBJ1-2, with 7 bases aligning to TRBD1. The sequencing input was peripheral blood. CDR3 sequence (DNA): TGTGCTAGCAGCTTAGACGAGACAGGGTTTGGCTACACCTTC. This codes for CASSLDETGFGYTF.